The 11 T cell receptor beta chains below all came from one sample that was sequenced in a study of read filtering for tumor transcriptome and immune sequencing (dated by TCRdb to 2020 to 2022). The run used an Illumina HiSeq 4000. The Immunoverse kit was used to build TCR libraries from around 420 ng RNA, with molecular barcoded adaptors covering alpha/delta and beta/gamma chains. TCRdb passed the public sequencing reads through fastp at Q25 and MiXCR, retaining productive beta sequences. When rows share a CDR3 protein, they turn into one entry using the most common DNA and genes. The sample records about 48,000 distinct CDR3 sequences, 15% to 20% of which are singletons. The biggest ten clones account for 15% to 19% of the sample. Source material: a population of CD138-negative cells sorted from bone marrow. The sample's cell subset or site label, in plain terms: bone marrow mononuclear cells depleted of CD138+ plasma/myeloma cells by negative magnetic selection. Receptor source: a donor at least 40 years old with multiple myeloma.

This clonotype was found many times. The chain recombines TRBV2 with TRBJ2-1, with 13 bases identical to TRBD2. The germline V gene encodes CDR1 SNHLY and CDR2 FYNNEI. The CDR3 totals 13 residues. Trimming cost V 8 bases and J 11 bases; bases outside gene matches: 6. The CDR3 reads CASCRTSGSQQFF. CDR3 coding DNA: TGTGCCAGCTGTAGGACTAGCGGGAGCCAGCAGTTCTTC.

This clonotype was recorded at least ten times. The gene calls are TRBV5-1 and TRBJ1-1, with 8 bases lining up with TRBD1. The V segment lost 0 bases and the J segment 3 bases; nucleotides outside the gene matches: 1. Per the germline V gene, CDR1 is SGHRS and CDR2 is YFSETQ. The CDR3 totals 14 residues. The CDR3 reads CASSLVQGDTEAFF. CDR3 bases: TGCGCCAGCAGCTTGGTACAGGGGGACACTGAAGCTTTCTTT. Variable domain in full (rest from reference TRBV5-1 and TRBJ1-1): KAGVTQTPRYLIKTRGQQVTLSCSPISGHRSVSWYQQTPGQGLQFLFEYFSETQRNKGNFPGRFSGRQFSNSRSEMNVSTLELGDSALYLCASSLVQGDTEAFFGQGTRLTVV.

Concerning this clonotype itself: Compared with germline, one end of the junction differs, possibly owing to a read error. The chain couples TRBV27 to TRBJ2-1; D ambiguous. Germline V gene lookup returns CDR1 MNHEY and CDR2 SMNVEV (reference sequence). This CDR3 contains 16 residues. The DNA of the CDR3 is TGTGCCAGCAGTTCGCTTACACAGAGGATTTACAATGAGCAGTCCTTC. Translating it yields CASSSLTQRIYNEQSF.

This clonotype was detected only a few times. The chain links TRBV20-1 to TRBJ2-3; tentatively, D is TRBD1 (5 bases). The CDR3 runs 14 residues. V lost 2 bases, J lost 4 bases, and 13 bases lay in between. The germline V gene has CDR1 DFQATT and CDR2 SNEGSKA (reference sequence). CDR3 DNA sequence: TGCAGTGCTAGACAGGGCGCGCTGGCAGATACGCAGTATTTT. Protein sequence: CSARQGALADTQYF.

This clonotype showed up many times. This chain joins TRBV12-3 or TRBV12-4 and TRBJ2-5; weak D call: TRBD2 (6 bases). V lost 5 bases and J lost 3, with 13 bases in between. The CDR3 extends over 14 amino acids. The CDR3 DNA reads as TGTGCCAGCAGTGACCGGGACTTAAAAGAGACCCAGTACTTC. This gives the protein CASSDRDLKETQYF.

The chain combines TRBV29-1 with TRBJ2-2; D uncertain. Germline V lookup: CDR1 SQVTM, CDR2 ANQGSEA. The germline V and J ends were trimmed by 4 bases and 6 bases, with 12 bases remaining between them. The CDR3 runs 13 residues. The CDR3 is CSVVGRSAGELFF. The CDR3 coding sequence is TGCAGCGTTGTTGGTCGGTCCGCCGGGGAGCTGTTTTTT.

This clonotype was seen repeatedly, ten times or more. The chain uses TRBV11-2 and TRBJ1-1; the match to TRBD1 covers 7 bases. CDR3 size: 12 residues. CDR1 SGHAT and CDR2 FQNNGV come from the germline V gene. With 5 bases clipped from V and 12 bases from J, the junction kept 9 bases outside the gene matches. The CDR3 DNA sequence: TGTGCCAGCAGCAGGCAAGGGGGCACGACTTTCTTT. Translation gives CASSRQGGTTFF.

By sample fraction, this clonotype is medium-sized. The genes are TRBV3-1 and TRBJ2-1; no clear D. The CDR3 length is 17 residues. Germline lookup yields CDR1 LGHDT and CDR2 YNNKEL (reference sequence). Trimming took off 3 bases at V and 4 bases at J, with 19 bases between the two ends. The CDR3 coding sequence is TGTGCCAGCAGCCATAACCTTGGTACCTCCGGGTACAATGAGCAGTTCTTC. Its translation: CASSHNLGTSGYNEQFF.

This clonotype was found many times. The chain combines TRBV29-1 with TRBJ2-1, with D perhaps given as TRBD1 or TRBD2 (6 bases each). Germline V gene data show CDR1 as SQVTM and CDR2 as ANQGSEA. This CDR3 comprises 14 residues. V lost 8 bases to trimming and J lost 7 bases, with 21 bases between them. The CDR3 spells CSPSLGGAGNEQFF. The CDR3 nucleotides are TGCAGCCCCTCTCTGGGGGGCGCCGGGAATGAGCAGTTCTTC.

This clonotype was found many times. V usage is TRBV24-1 and J usage is TRBJ2-3; 11 bases line up with TRBD2. The trim removed 4 bases at V and 0 bases at J, leaving 8 bases unmatched. The CDR3 has 18 amino acids. The germline gives CDR1 KGHDR, CDR2 SFDVKD. CDR3 protein: CATSDRTSGLGSTDTQYF. DNA of the CDR3: TGTGCCACCAGTGACCGGACTAGCGGGTTGGGAAGCACAGATACGCAGTATTTT.

By its share, this clonotype is medium-sized. The chain recombines TRBV29-1 with TRBJ2-1; possible D gene TRBD2, 5 bases. This CDR3 is built from 12 residues. Germline values: CDR1 SQVTM, CDR2 ANQGSEA. Between the trimmed V and J ends, which lost 5 bases and 3 bases, there was a span of 8 bases. CDR3 residues: CSVQRIYNEQFF. CDR3 in DNA: TGCAGCGTTCAGCGGATCTACAATGAGCAGTTCTTC.